This T cell receptor beta chain was obtained from a study of blood T cells in healthy people across ages (dated by TCRdb to about 2015). About the investigation overall: In model experiments, template switching captured roughly one uniquely barcoded TCR beta cDNA molecule for every two T cells. Four age groups were formed from the donors: young (average about 15 years), middle-aged (approximately 39), aged (approximately 60) and long-lived (more than 75). The study measured age-related changes in TCR beta repertoire diversity using deep sequencing normalized with unique cDNA molecular identifiers. To avoid experimental bias, donors of different ages were distributed randomly across sequencing lanes. Two additional independent replicas of 1 million unique cDNA reads from the same blood draw were analyzed for two donors (one aged 18 to 29 and one aged 80 or older).

The library was generated by 5' RACE. The instrument given in TCRdb is Illumina HiSeq 2500. A second PCR of roughly 7 to 11 cycles was performed with a sample-barcoded 5' primer and a J-beta primer mix. Each TCR beta cDNA molecule received a unique molecular identifier from a template-switch 5' adaptor carrying 12 random nucleotides. Each sample yielded at least 3 million CDR3-containing paired-end reads. First-strand cDNA synthesis was performed from all RNA using the Mint cDNA synthesis kit, with priming by a TRBC-specific oligonucleotide. After uracil-DNA glycosylase treatment, a first 18-cycle PCR used universal primers M1SS and BC2_uni_R on all cDNA. In the paper's pipeline: Each sample was normalized by randomly selecting 1 million high-quality reads, each carrying a distinct molecular identifier. Reads with shared molecular identifiers were discarded instead of being binned into consensus sequences. CDR3 identification, clonotype clustering and error correction used MiTCR with a Q25 quality threshold and the strictest error-elimination algorithm. A nonparametric unseen species model using Euler transformation provided a lower-bound estimate of total TCR beta diversity. TCRdb cleaned the public reads at Q25 with fastp, built clones with MiXCR and kept in-frame beta chains. Every entry covers one CDR3 protein and lists the most common genes and DNA from its rows. The V and J calls, along with clone size, are taken from TCRdb and not from the paper's own processing. For this sample there are about 1.6 million distinct CDR3 sequences; 30% to 35% appear just once. The ten largest clones add up to roughly 10% of the sample.

Points the paper makes about the study in general: Estimates of total diversity based on one million sequenced T cells were considered lower bounds and underestimates. Because donor CMV infection status was unknown, age-related changes in expanded clonotypes were potentially confounded. Observed TCR beta diversity per million T cells fell roughly linearly with age, and a significant reduction was already apparent by age around 40. There was a strong correlation between observed TCR beta diversity and the percentage of naive T cells measured by flow cytometry. Compared with the aged group, more naive CD4+ T cells, fewer expanded clones and increased TCR diversity were shown by the long-lived group, suggesting age selection. Because profiling used bulk unsorted PBMCs, naive and antigen-experienced compartments could not be compared conclusively.

Donors were 40 or so systemically healthy Caucasian individuals from Russia aged 6 to 90 years. Each donor gave 9.5 to 10 milliliters of peripheral blood, drawn into EDTA-treated Vacutainer tubes. Ficoll-Paque density-gradient centrifugation was used to isolate PBMCs, with at least 7 million per sample. Total RNA was extracted from PBMCs with Trizol reagent, with at least 5.5 micrograms obtained per sample. For every donor, an aliquot of PBMCs went through flow cytometry to measure the percentages of naive CD45RAhigh/CD27high T cells. CDR1 is given as LGHNT and CDR2 as FRNRAP, both from the germline V gene. Between the V and J ends, shortened by 8 bases and 5 bases respectively, the junction contains 16 bases. From the cysteine up to the phenylalanine, the CDR3 has a length of 14 residues. Of all the DNA, just the CDR3 is kept, 42 bases in frame from base 1. Comments on this clonotype: Its antigen is still unknown. The record has no base qualities; no much larger clone is one base away.

Recombination connected TRBV12-5 to TRBJ1-5; TRBD1 is perhaps the D gene, given 5 matching bases. This TCR was sampled from a young woman in good health. Material: blood. The bases read TGTGCTAGTAGCTCGGGGGGAGACTATCAGCCCCAGCATTTT. Protein translation: CASSSGGDYQPQHF.